This T cell receptor beta chain stems from a study of long-term antiretroviral therapy in people with HIV. All donors provided no fewer than one pre-ART and no fewer than two post-ART PBMC samples. The authors ran the immunoSEQ assay, v3.0, at survey level. Clones were read by immunoSEQ multiplex PCR, and TCRdb kept only the in-frame ones, dropping some. The repertoire has 15,000 to 20,000 clones, just over 75% of them found once; the top ten carry over 13%. A word on this clone: Its target is not known.

General observations from the study: CDR3 lengths in HIV samples spanned a narrower range than controls. Dominating the repertoire at all time points were the clones that expanded before ART.

Germline loops: CDR1 SGHTA, CDR2 FQGNSA. The CDR3 spans 12 residues. This rearrangement joins TRBV7-2 to TRBJ1-3, with 8 positions matching TRBD1. The input for sequencing was unsorted PBMCs, taken 0.5 years before starting antiretroviral therapy. The TCR sequence derives from a woman aged 50 to 60 with HIV. The CDR3 here is CGTGNSGNTIYF. The CDR3 nucleotides read TGTGGGACAGGGAACTCTGGAAACACCATATATTTT.